This T cell receptor beta chain originates from a study of blood T cell repertoires in COVID-19. Study-wide context: The samples span acute and convalescent COVID-19 from the United States, Italy and Spain. From T cells, B-cell-depleted T cells, or PBMCs came the material, which was cDNA or gDNA.

Germline CDR1 reads MGHRA; CDR2 reads YSYEKL. The CDR3 runs to 15 residues. Trimming cost V 4 bases and J 1 base; bases outside gene matches: 3. In the study's own analysis: For nucleated cells, counts were estimated from reference gene primer amplification. Profiling relied on immunoSEQ multiplex PCR, and the TCRdb table lists in-frame clones only, not all of them. The DNA gave D and trimming, while V, J and clone size come from that table. The repertoire holds a few hundred thousand clones, with 70% to 85% as singletons. This chain links TRBV4-1 with TRBJ2-2, with 7 nucleotides matching TRBD1. This receptor was obtained from a human donor in a cohort sampled during active COVID-19. Sample: peripheral blood. Here the CDR3 DNA reads TGCGCCAGCAGCCCAGGGACAGAGAACACCGGGGAGCTGTTTTTT. It is translated as CASSPGTENTGELFF.